The 23 T cell receptor beta chains presented below share a single source sample, sequenced in a study of OX40 agonist ivuxolimab in advanced cancers. Sequenced by immunoSEQ multiplex PCR; TCRdb stores in-frame clones only, minus some. The sample carries about 36,000 clones, approximately 90% recorded once. The material sequenced was CD4+ or CD8+ T cells sorted from blood, taken in a trial of the OX40 agonist ivuxolimab. These receptors originate from an adult with an advanced solid tumor such as melanoma, head and neck, liver or kidney cancer.

With respect to this clone: This sequence may be a read error, since a much larger clone differs from it by one base. At the DNA level, this CDR3 is encoded by other sequences in the same sample as well. V gene TRBV2 combines with J gene TRBJ2-1; 7 bases agree with TRBD2. There are 15 residues in the CDR3. Germline V lookup: CDR1 SNHLY, CDR2 FYNNEI. As DNA, the CDR3 is TGCGCCAGCCAGTGGGAGGGAGCGATCTACAATGAGCAGTTCTTC. This gives the protein CASQWEGAIYNEQFF.

Within the sample, this clone is medium-sized (0.01 to 0.1%). The chain couples TRBV6-5 to TRBJ2-7; D is unresolved. Germline V CDR1 and CDR2: MNHEY, SVGAGI. CDR3 size: 14 residues. With 3 bases removed from V and 5 bases from J, the gap between germline ends came to 14 bases. In DNA, the CDR3 is TGTGCCAGCAGTTATGCCACGTGGGTGCACGAGCAGTACTTC. Protein product: CASSYATWVHEQYF.

The chain carries TRBV4-3 and TRBJ1-1; the D is unclear. The germline V gene encodes CDR1 LGHNA and CDR2 YSLEER. The CDR3 contains 19 residues. Trimming cost V 0 bases and J 1 base, with 21 bases left between them. CDR3 residues: CASSQDRGLAGVGNTEAFF. In DNA, the CDR3 is TGCGCCAGCAGCCAAGATCGGGGATTAGCTGGGGTAGGGAACACTGAAGCTTTCTTT.

CDR3 residues: CASSSSTDTQYF. DNA for the CDR3: TGTGCCAGCAGCTCAAGCACAGATACGCAGTATTTT. The chain combines TRBV11-1 with TRBJ2-3; D gene ambiguous. The V gene lost 4 bases and the J gene lost 0 bases, with 2 bases spanning the gap. Germline V gene data show CDR1 as SGHAT and CDR2 as FQDESV (reference sequence). The CDR3 length is 12 residues. Together with reference TRBV11-1 and TRBJ2-3, the CDR3 gives the full variable domain: EAEVAQSPRYKITEKSQAVAFWCDPISGHATLYWYRQILGQGPELLVQFQDESVVDDSQLPKDRFSAERLKGVDSTLKIQPAELGDSAMYLCASSSSTDTQYFGPGTRLTVL.

This clone occurred once. The rearrangement links TRBV27 to TRBJ2-7; TRBD1 aligns across 9 bases. Trimming removed 6 bases from V and 1 base from J; junction bases left unmatched: 4. Looked up from germline, CDR1 is MNHEY and CDR2 is SMNVEV (reference sequence). This CDR3 has 14 residues. The CDR3 sequence: CASSQDRGSYEQYF. CDR3 in DNA: TGTGCCAGCAGCCAGGACAGGGGTTCCTACGAGCAGTACTTC.

This chain connects TRBV29-1 to TRBJ2-7, with D possibly TRBD2 on 7 matching bases. Looked up from germline, CDR1 is SQVTM and CDR2 is ANQGSEA. V lost 4 bases, J lost 0 bases, and 16 bases lay in between. This CDR3 has 15 residues. CDR3 DNA sequence: TGCAGCGTTGTCATCTGGGGGGGCAGCTCCTACGAGCAGTACTTC. This codes for CSVVIWGGSSYEQYF.

The chain is built from TRBV27 and TRBJ2-1; 10 positions match TRBD2. CDR1 is MNHEY and CDR2 is SMNVEV in the germline V gene (reference sequence). The CDR3 runs 13 residues. Losses at the gene ends were 6 bases for V and 8 bases for J; bases not matched to a gene: 4. CDR3 in DNA: TGTGCCAGCAGACTAGCGGGAACGGATGAGCAGTTCTTC. Amino acids: CASRLAGTDEQFF.

The V and J genes are TRBV29-1 and TRBJ1-1; maybe TRBD1 (5 bases). The germline gives CDR1 SQVTM, CDR2 ANQGSEA. Trimming removed 6 bases at V and 0 bases at J, with 17 bases between. The CDR3 extends over 15 amino acids. The CDR3 DNA reads as TGCAGCGTAGCCGACGGACAACTACTGAACACTGAAGCTTTCTTT. This sequence encodes CSVADGQLLNTEAFF.

The chain uses TRBV19 and TRBJ2-7; TRBD1 is a possible D gene (6 bases). The CDR3 sequence is 13 residues long. Per the germline V gene, CDR1 is LNHDA and CDR2 is SQIVND (reference sequence). The V end lost 2 bases, the J end lost 6 bases, and 11 bases lay between the germline ends. The chain's CDR3 is CASSISGTTEQYF. The CDR3 nucleotides read TGTGCCAGTAGTATATCCGGGACAACCGAGCAGTACTTC. The full variable domain, rest sourced from reference TRBV19 and TRBJ2-7, is DGGITQSPKYLFRKEGQNVTLSCEQNLNHDAMYWYRQDPGQGLRLIYYSQIVNDFQKGDIAEGYSVSREKKESFPLTVTSAQKNPTAFYLCASSISGTTEQYFGPGTRLTVT.

The chain joins TRBV9 to TRBJ2-2; D not resolved. Trimming removed 0 bases at V and 6 bases at J, with 9 bases between. In germline, CDR1 is SGDLS, CDR2 YYNGEE. This CDR3 is 14 amino acids long. The CDR3 DNA reads as TGTGCCAGCAGCGTAGAAATGGAGTCCGGGGAGCTGTTTTTT. Residues: CASSVEMESGELFF.

The chain couples TRBV4-3 to TRBJ1-3; no reliable D call. CDR1 is LGHNA, CDR2 YSLEER, per germline. Trimming took off 0 bases at V and 2 bases at J, with 11 bases between the two ends. The length of the CDR3 is 16 residues. CDR3 region: CASSQDPMGTGNTIYF. The CDR3 DNA is TGCGCCAGCAGCCAAGATCCGATGGGGACTGGAAACACCATATATTTT.

The chain combines TRBV7-9 with TRBJ1-1, with D possibly being TRBD1 (5 bases). The CDR3 runs 14 residues. Deletions cut 2 bases from V and 5 bases from J, with 12 bases between. The germline V gene has CDR1 SEHNR and CDR2 FQNEAQ (reference sequence). The CDR3 DNA reads TGTGCCAGCAGCTTAATGGGGGTGAGAACTGAAGCTTTCTTT. This encodes CASSLMGVRTEAFF.

The chain carries TRBV10-3 and TRBJ1-1; D possibly corresponds to TRBD1 (5 bases). Per the germline V gene, CDR1 is ENHRY and CDR2 is SYGVKD. This CDR3 has 14 amino acids. Trimming left V 4 bases short and J 4 bases short, with 13 bases between. As DNA, the CDR3 is TGTGCCATCAGTGGAGGGGCTTTGAGCACTGAAGCTTTCTTT. This encodes CAISGGALSTEAFF.

This chain uses TRBV4-3 with TRBJ2-1; D gene unclear. The CDR3 covers 13 residues. V shed 1 base and J shed 4 bases, with 5 bases lying between them. Germline CDR1 LGHNA, CDR2 YSLEER. CDR3 nucleotide sequence: TGCGCCAGCAGCCAAGTAGGATACAATGAGCAGTTCTTC. This encodes CASSQVGYNEQFF.

This chain joins TRBV28 and TRBJ2-7; 10 bases match TRBD2. The CDR3 covers 13 residues. Per germline, CDR1 MDHEN and CDR2 SYDVKM. V shed 4 bases and J 5 bases; nucleotides not matched to a gene: 2. CDR3 sequence: CASSSLAGDEQYF. DNA for the CDR3: TGTGCCAGCAGTTCCCTAGCGGGAGACGAGCAGTACTTC.

Note on this clone: Other DNA sequences in this sample translate to the same CDR3. The chain carries TRBV29-1 and TRBJ1-2; possibly TRBD1 for D (6 bases). This CDR3 spans 17 amino acids. Germline V gene sequence: CDR1 SQVTM, CDR2 ANQGSEA. The ends were cut back, 6 bases at V and 1 base at J, with 24 bases in the middle. Written as DNA, the CDR3 is TGCAGCGTCTTGCGCCCTATCCGGGACACCCTTAACTATGGCTACACCTTC. Protein sequence: CSVLRPIRDTLNYGYTF. Based on the CDR3 plus reference TRBV29-1 and TRBJ1-2, the full variable domain is SAVISQKPSRDICQRGTSLTIQCQVDSQVTMMFWYRQQPGQSLTLIATANQGSEATYESGFVIDKFPISRPNLTFSTLTVSNMSPEDSSIYLCSVLRPIRDTLNYGYTFGSGTRLTVV.

A single count supports this clone. The genes are TRBV7-2 and TRBJ1-2, with D possibly matching TRBD1 (6 bases). This CDR3 has 18 amino acids. Trimming pared 6 bases from V and 0 bases from J, leaving 23 bases between. CDR1 is SGHTA, CDR2 FQGNSA, per germline. The CDR3 protein is CASSPQDYLRGANYGYTF. CDR3 DNA: TGTGCCAGCAGTCCTCAAGACTACCTCAGGGGAGCTAACTATGGCTACACCTTC.

The J gene is TRBJ2-2, the V gene TRBV27; D gene unclear. Looked up from germline, CDR1 is MNHEY and CDR2 is SMNVEV (reference sequence). The V and J ends lost 3 bases and 4 bases respectively, with 18 bases between them. The CDR3 is made up of 17 amino acids. Written as DNA, the CDR3 is TGTGCCAGCAGTTTCGCCCTAGGCCCTTGGGTCACCGGGGAGCTGTTTTTT. As protein: CASSFALGPWVTGELFF.

The gene calls are TRBV6-5 and TRBJ2-1; no clear D gene. CDR1 is MNHEY, CDR2 SVGAGI, per germline. The CDR3 sequence is 14 residues long. V was shortened by 4 bases and J by 3 bases, with 10 bases between the two germline ends. The CDR3 region has the DNA TGTGCCAGCAGTTCCTCCGGGTACTACAATGAGCAGTTCTTC. Translating gives CASSSSGYYNEQFF.

The CDR3 DNA sequence: TGTGCCAGCAGCGGGACTAGCGGAGCCGAGCAGTACTTC. Translation gives CASSGTSGAEQYF. The chain combines TRBV5-4 with TRBJ2-7, with 11 bases identical to TRBD2. Trimming cost V 4 bases and J 6 bases; bases outside gene matches: 3. Germline lookup yields CDR1 SGHNT and CDR2 YYREEE (reference sequence). The CDR3 is 13 residues long.

This clone is medium-sized by share. This rearrangement joins TRBV7-9 to TRBJ2-1, with 9 bases fitting TRBD2. V trimming: 6 bases; J trimming: 5 bases; junction bases outside the gene matches: 5. Germline values: CDR1 SEHNR, CDR2 FQNEAQ (reference sequence). The CDR3 totals 14 residues. DNA of the CDR3: TGTGCCAGCAGTCTTCTAGCGGGAAACAATGAGCAGTTCTTC. This sequence encodes CASSLLAGNNEQFF.

In DNA form, the CDR3 reads TGCGCCAGCAGCCAAGACAGAGGGGCTCCGAACACTGAAGCTTTCTTT. It codes for CASSQDRGAPNTEAFF. The chain combines TRBV4-1 with TRBJ1-1; tentatively, D is TRBD1 (5 bases). The ends were cut back, 0 bases at V and 1 base at J, with 12 bases in the middle. This CDR3 spans 16 amino acids. Germline V gene lookup returns CDR1 MGHRA and CDR2 YSYEKL.

The chain joins TRBV9 to TRBJ2-1; 8 bases align to TRBD2. J lost 3 bases, V lost 4 bases, and 6 bases had no gene match. The CDR3 consists of 15 residues. Looked up from germline, CDR1 is SGDLS and CDR2 is YYNGEE. The CDR3 region is CASSPSGSGYNEQFF. The CDR3 region has the DNA TGTGCCAGCAGCCCAAGCGGGAGCGGCTACAATGAGCAGTTCTTC.